A selection of T cell receptor beta chains follows, all from one sample in a study of cytomegalovirus exposure and HLA in healthy donors. Only in-frame clones appear in the TCRdb table, and some are missing; sequencing was by immunoSEQ multiplex PCR. The sample has roughly 180,000 clones; about three quarters are singletons. The specimen sequenced was PBMCs. Source of these receptors: a female donor in good health and CMV-seronegative. Each CDR3 is given with its conserved first and last residue. A D gene is named only where the DNA matches it firmly. Only part of the rows carry a size: once, few, many, or a class if the clone is expanded.

. | . | TRBJ2-3 | 16 | TRBV29-1 | TGCAGCGTTGTCCGAATCCTGACAGCTAGCACAGATACGCAGTATTTT | CSVVRILTASTDTQYF
. | . | TRBJ2-7 | 12 | TRBV10-1 | TGCGCCAGTTCATCTAGCTCCTACGAGCAGTACTTC | CASSSSSYEQYF
few | . | TRBJ2-1 | 15 | TRBV2 | TGTGCCAGCAGTGAATCACTAGCTGACTACAATGAGCAGTTCTTC | CASSESLADYNEQFF
. | . | TRBJ2-3 | 15 | TRBV7-3 | TGTGCCAGCAGCACAGGGTACACCCTCACAGATACGCAGTATTTT | CASSTGYTLTDTQYF
once | TRBD2 | TRBJ2-1 | 16 | TRBV5-1 | TGCGCCAGCAGCTTGGCCGGGGTAGCGGGGGGTGTTGAGCAGTTCTTC | CASSLAGVAGGVEQFF
. | TRBD2 | TRBJ2-2 | 13 | TRBV5-5 | TGTGCCAGCAGCCCGGGGGGTGACGGGGAGCTGTTTTTT | CASSPGGDGELFF
. | TRBD1 | TRBJ1-1 | 16 | TRBV5-8 | TGTGCCAGCAGCGATTACAAGGGACAGATGAACACTGAAGCTTTCTTT | CASSDYKGQMNTEAFF
few | TRBD1 | TRBJ2-4 | 16 | TRBV7-8 | TGTGCCAGCAGCTTAGCGACAGGGGGCCGGGGAAACATTCAGTACTTC | CASSLATGGRGNIQYF
. | . | TRBJ1-6 | 15 | TRBV2 | TGTGCCAGCAGTGCGTTCCAGGGGTTTAATTCACCCCTCCACTTT | CASSAFQGFNSPLHF
. | . | TRBJ2-7 | 13 | TRBV28 | TGTGCCAGCCGGGACACCCTCTCCTACGAGCAGTACTTC | CASRDTLSYEQYF
. | . | TRBJ1-2 | 14 | TRBV7-9 | TGTGCCAGCAGCTTAGCGGTGGGGGGAGGTGGCTACACCTTC | CASSLAVGGGGYTF
once | . | TRBJ1-1 | 15 | TRBV13 | TGTGCCAGCAGCTCATCGGCCCGACAGACCCATGAAGCTTTCTTT | CASSSSARQTHEAFF